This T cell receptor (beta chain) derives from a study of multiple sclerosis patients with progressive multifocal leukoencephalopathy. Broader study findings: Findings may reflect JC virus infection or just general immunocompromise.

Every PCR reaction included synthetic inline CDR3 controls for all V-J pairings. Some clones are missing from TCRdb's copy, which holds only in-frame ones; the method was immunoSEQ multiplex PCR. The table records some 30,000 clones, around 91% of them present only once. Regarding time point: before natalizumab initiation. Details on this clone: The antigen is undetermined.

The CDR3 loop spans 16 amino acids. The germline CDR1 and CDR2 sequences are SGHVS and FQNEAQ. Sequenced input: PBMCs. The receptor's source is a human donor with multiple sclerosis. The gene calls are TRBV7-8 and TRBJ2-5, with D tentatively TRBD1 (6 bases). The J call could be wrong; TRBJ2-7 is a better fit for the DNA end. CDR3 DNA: TGTGCCAGCAGCTTAGCGAGGGGGAACTTCAGGAACGAGCAGTACTTC. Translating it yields CASSLARGNFRNEQYF.